A selection of T cell receptor beta chains follows, all from one sample in a study of T cell responses to AZD1222 COVID-19 vaccine. Clones were read by immunoSEQ multiplex PCR, and TCRdb kept only the in-frame ones, dropping some. In the table there are roughly 190,000 clones, just over 90% of which are singletons. This material consisted of peripheral blood, taken 28 days after the second AZD1222 dose. Source of these receptors: an adult who received the AZD1222 COVID-19 vaccine. CDR3s include the opening cysteine and the closing phenylalanine or tryptophan. D genes are given only for firm matches. Some rows have no size entry. The others give once, few or many, or a class for an expanded clone.

V gene	CDR3 length	clone size	D gene	J gene	CDR3 DNA	CDR3 protein
TRBV27	15	NA	NA	TRBJ2-3	TGTGCCAGCAGATTAGGGGACCTACCGACAGATACGCAGTATTTT	CASRLGDLPTDTQYF
TRBV30	13	NA	NA	TRBJ2-1	TGTGCCGGGGCTACGGGGGCCATACGGGAGCAGTTCTTC	CAGATGAIREQFF
TRBV7-8	19	NA	TRBD2	TRBJ2-1	TGTGCCAGCAGCTTGGCGGGACTAGCGGGAGAGGAATCCTACAATGAGCAGTTCTTC	CASSLAGLAGEESYNEQFF
TRBV27	14	NA	NA	TRBJ1-1	TGTGCCAGCAGTTTCTCGCGACAGGTCGTCAGGGCTTTCTTT	CASSFSRQVVRAFF
TRBV12-3/TRBV12-4	13	NA	TRBD1	TRBJ2-5	TGTGCCAGCAGTACGGGACAGGGGAAGACCCAGTACTTC	CASSTGQGKTQYF
TRBV4-1	16	NA	TRBD1	TRBJ1-1	TGCGCCAGCAGCCAGGGAAAGACAGGGTGGGACACTGAAGCTTTCTTT	CASSQGKTGWDTEAFF
TRBV12-3/TRBV12-4	13	NA	NA	TRBJ1-1	TGTGCCAGCGCCCTGGGGCAGCCCCTTAGGGCTTTCTTT	CASALGQPLRAFF
TRBV4-2	15	NA	NA	TRBJ1-1	TGTGCCAGCAGCCAAGATCTGGGGGCTTTTACTGAAGCTTTCTTT	CASSQDLGAFTEAFF
TRBV15	13	NA	NA	TRBJ1-2	TGTGCCACCAGCAATAGGGGGGCGGATGGCTACACCTTC	CATSNRGADGYTF
TRBV20-1	12	NA	TRBD2	TRBJ2-1	TGCAGTGCTAGTCGGGGGGGCAGCGAGCAGTTCTTC	CSASRGGSEQFF
TRBV4-1	16	NA	TRBD1	TRBJ2-7	TGCGCCAGCAGCCAAGGACGGGGACAGGGGGACCACGAGCAGTACTTC	CASSQGRGQGDHEQYF
TRBV20-1	11	NA	NA	TRBJ1-1	TGCAGTGCCCGGGCAGTAACTGAAGCTTTCTTT	CSARAVTEAFF
TRBV5-4	18	once	TRBD1	TRBJ1-6	TGTGCCAGCAGCTTGGCACCCGGGACAGGGGGCAGGAATTCACCCCTCCACTTT	CASSLAPGTGGRNSPLHF
TRBV29-1	13	NA	NA	TRBJ1-1	TGCAGCGTTGCCCCCAAGGCCTCTAGGGAAGCTTTCTTT	CSVAPKASREAFF
TRBV6-4	15	NA	TRBD2	TRBJ2-1	TGTGCCAGCAGTCTACTAGCGGGTCCCTACAATGAGCAGTTCTTC	CASSLLAGPYNEQFF
TRBV4-1	15	once	NA	TRBJ2-2	TGCGCCAGCAGCCAAGGGACAGTGCCATCCGGGGAGCTGTTTTTT	CASSQGTVPSGELFF
TRBV5-8	15	NA	NA	TRBJ1-5	TGTGCCAGCAGCTTGGAGGGAACCTTCAATCAGCCCCAGCATTTT	CASSLEGTFNQPQHF
TRBV10-2	13	many	NA	TRBJ2-2	TGCGCCAGCAGGGGGGAGAACACCGGGGAGCTGTTTTTT	CASRGENTGELFF
TRBV10-1	16	NA	TRBD2	TRBJ2-1	TGCGCCAGCAGTCCCGTGTGGTCTAGCGGTTACAATGAGCAGTTCTTC	CASSPVWSSGYNEQFF
TRBV28	13	NA	NA	TRBJ2-7	TGTGCCAGCAGGGGATCACCAGGGTACGAGCAGTACTTC	CASRGSPGYEQYF
TRBV20-1	14	once	NA	TRBJ1-4	TGCAGTGCTAGTTTAAGTGGGGGACGTGAAAAACTGTTTTTT	CSASLSGGREKLFF
TRBV4-1	15	NA	NA	TRBJ1-5	TGCGCCAGCAGCCAACAGTTAGATAGCAATCAGCCCCAGCATTTT	CASSQQLDSNQPQHF
TRBV4-2	18	NA	TRBD1	TRBJ1-1	TGTGCCAGCAGCCAAGATGGGGGACAGGGAAAACTGAACACTGAAGCTTTCTTT	CASSQDGGQGKLNTEAFF
TRBV27	14	NA	NA	TRBJ2-3	TGTGCCAGCAGTTTAGTTCTTAGCACAGATACGCAGTATTTT	CASSLVLSTDTQYF
TRBV7-4	17	NA	TRBD1	TRBJ1-4	TGTGCCAGCAGCCCACGCCCGACAGGGAGGATAGATGAAAAACTGTTTTTT	CASSPRPTGRIDEKLFF
TRBV5-1	16	NA	TRBD1	TRBJ2-7	TGCGCCAGCAGCACGGACCTATCGGGACAGGGGGGAGGGCAGTACTTC	CASSTDLSGQGGGQYF
TRBV6-5	14	NA	NA	TRBJ2-6	TGTGCCAGCAGTCAACCAGGTTCACGGGGCGTCCTGACTTTC	CASSQPGSRGVLTF
TRBV3-1/TRBV3-2	19	NA	TRBD1	TRBJ2-6	TGTGCCAGCAGCCGCATACTGGGACAGGGGGCTTCTGGGGCCAACGTCCTGACTTTC	CASSRILGQGASGANVLTF
TRBV15	14	NA	NA	TRBJ1-6	TGTGCCACCAGCAGAGACAGAAATAATTCACCCCTCCACTTT	CATSRDRNNSPLHF
TRBV6-2/TRBV6-3	15	NA	NA	TRBJ2-7	TGTGCCAGCAGTTCATCCGGGAGCCCTCTCCACGAGCAGTACTTC	CASSSSGSPLHEQYF
TRBV5-1	15	NA	NA	TRBJ1-5	TGCGCCAGCAGCTTGACGGCAGGGTCGGGTCAGCCCCAGCATTTT	CASSLTAGSGQPQHF
TRBV19	16	few	TRBD1	TRBJ2-4	TGTGCCAGTAGTACGCCGGGACAGTTAGCCAAAAACATTCAGTACTTC	CASSTPGQLAKNIQYF
TRBV14	15	NA	NA	TRBJ1-3	TGTGCCAGCAGCCTCCTAGGCACGGCTGGAAACACCATATATTTT	CASSLLGTAGNTIYF
TRBV6-1	15	NA	TRBD2	TRBJ2-5	TGTGCCAGCACTCTTCTCGGGGGAGGGAGAGAGACCCAGTACTTC	CASTLLGGGRETQYF
TRBV11-2	12	NA	TRBD1	TRBJ2-7	TGTGCCAGCAGCCCGGGGACAGGCGAGCAGTACTTC	CASSPGTGEQYF
TRBV29-1	14	NA	NA	TRBJ1-5	TGCAGCGTTGCATTCGGGTCTAGGGTTCAGCCCCAGCATTTT	CSVAFGSRVQPQHF
TRBV10-3	16	NA	NA	TRBJ2-3	TGTGCCATCAACAATAACAGGGGTGGGAGGACAGATACGCAGTATTTT	CAINNNRGGRTDTQYF
TRBV1	14	NA	NA	TRBJ1-5	TGCACCAGCAGCCAAGGACAATCCAATCAGCCCCAGCATTTT	CTSSQGQSNQPQHF
TRBV19	13	NA	NA	TRBJ2-7	TGTGCCAGTAGCCCGGGACAATCCTACGAGCAGTACTTC	CASSPGQSYEQYF
TRBV19	13	once	NA	TRBJ1-1	TGTGCCAGTAGTATGCGCAGGGACACTGAAGCTTTCTTT	CASSMRRDTEAFF
TRBV4-1	15	NA	TRBD1	TRBJ2-2	TGCGCCAGCAGCCCGGGACAGGGAGCACCCGGGGAGCTGTTTTTT	CASSPGQGAPGELFF
TRBV5-1	13	NA	NA	TRBJ1-2	TGCGCCAGCAGCTTGGACCCGCGAAGCGGCTACACCTTC	CASSLDPRSGYTF
TRBV19	18	NA	NA	TRBJ2-1	TGTGCCAGTAGTATGAAGGGGGGTACTGGCCCCTCTTACAATGAGCAGTTCTTC	CASSMKGGTGPSYNEQFF
TRBV30	14	NA	TRBD2	TRBJ2-1	TGTGCCTGGAGGGGGGCGGGAGGAGATAATGAGCAGTTCTTC	CAWRGAGGDNEQFF
TRBV10-3	13	NA	NA	TRBJ2-5	TGTGCCATCAGTGTGGGGGTGGGAGAGACCCAGTACTTC	CAISVGVGETQYF
TRBV5-4	16	NA	TRBD1	TRBJ1-1	TGTGCCAGCAGCTTGGGGGACAGGGGAGGAGGCACTGAAGCTTTCTTT	CASSLGDRGGGTEAFF
TRBV4-2	16	NA	NA	TRBJ1-4	TGTGCCAGCAGCCAAGGTCAGGGCGTAACTAATGAAAAACTGTTTTTT	CASSQGQGVTNEKLFF
TRBV7-7	17	NA	TRBD2	TRBJ2-2	TGTGCTACCACAGCGGGACTAGCGGGAGGAGGCACCGGGGAGCTGTTTTTT	CATTAGLAGGGTGELFF
TRBV4-1	15	NA	NA	TRBJ1-5	TGCGCCAGCAGCCAAGAGCTAGGGATACATCAGCCCCAGCATTTT	CASSQELGIHQPQHF
TRBV9	15	NA	TRBD1	TRBJ2-5	TGTGCCAGCAGCGCCCTCGAGGGGGCGAAAGAGACCCAGTACTTC	CASSALEGAKETQYF
TRBV5-1	13	NA	NA	TRBJ1-1	TGCGCCAGCAGCTTGACAGGGAACACTGAAGCTTTCTTT	CASSLTGNTEAFF
TRBV10-2	16	NA	TRBD1	TRBJ1-1	TGCGCCAGCAGTGAGTCGAGGGCAGGGGGCCGGGCTGAAGCTTTCTTT	CASSESRAGGRAEAFF
TRBV18	17	NA	NA	TRBJ1-3	TGTGCCAGCTCACCCTCACAGTTATTGAATCACGGAAACACCATATATTTT	CASSPSQLLNHGNTIYF